This T cell receptor beta chain was identified in a study of blood T cell repertoires in COVID-19. In the study overall: T cells, B-cell-depleted T cells, or PBMCs supplied cDNA or gDNA.

TCRdb keeps only in-frame clones here, not all; method: immunoSEQ multiplex PCR. The sample holds 300,000 to 400,000 clones; around 85% are singletons and the top ten take around 4.5%. V shed 2 bases and J shed 6 bases, with 11 bases lying between them. CDR3 length: 13 amino acids. Germline V gives CDR1 SGHRS, CDR2 YFSETQ. What was sequenced was PBMCs or T cells enriched from blood (not recorded which). This clonotype was sampled from a middle-aged woman with acute COVID-19. The chain recombines TRBV5-1 with TRBJ1-1; D is possibly TRBD1 (6 bases). CDR3 sequence (DNA): TGCGCCAGCAGCTTACAGGGAACTCCTGAAGCTTTCTTT. This encodes CASSLQGTPEAFF. Full variable domain (rest looked up from reference TRBV5-1 and TRBJ1-1): KAGVTQTPRYLIKTRGQQVTLSCSPISGHRSVSWYQQTPGQGLQFLFEYFSETQRNKGNFPGRFSGRQFSNSRSEMNVSTLELGDSALYLCASSLQGTPEAFFGQGTRLTVV.